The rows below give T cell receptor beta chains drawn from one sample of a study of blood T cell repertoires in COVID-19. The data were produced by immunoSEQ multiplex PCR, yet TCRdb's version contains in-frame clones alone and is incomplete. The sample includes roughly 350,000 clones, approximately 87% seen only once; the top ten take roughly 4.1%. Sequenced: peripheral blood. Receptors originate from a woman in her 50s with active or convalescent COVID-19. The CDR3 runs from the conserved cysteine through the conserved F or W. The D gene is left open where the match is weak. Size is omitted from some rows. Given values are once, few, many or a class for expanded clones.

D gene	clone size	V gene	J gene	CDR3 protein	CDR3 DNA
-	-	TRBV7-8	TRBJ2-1	CASSLGTLGRENEQFF	TGTGCCAGCAGCTTAGGGACGTTGGGGCGGGAAAATGAGCAGTTCTTC
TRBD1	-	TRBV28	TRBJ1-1	CASTSHWGTGGNTEAFF	TGTGCCAGCACGTCACATTGGGGGACAGGGGGGAACACTGAAGCTTTCTTT
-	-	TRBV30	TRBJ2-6	CAYSRGKPGANVLTF	TGTGCCTATTCCCGGGGAAAACCTGGGGCCAACGTCCTGACTTTC
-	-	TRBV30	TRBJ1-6	CAWSGGSSYNSPLHF	TGTGCCTGGAGTGGCGGGAGCTCCTATAATTCACCCCTCCACTTT
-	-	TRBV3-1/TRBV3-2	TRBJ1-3	CASSHSGNTIYF	TGTGCCAGCAGCCACTCCGGGAACACCATATATTTT
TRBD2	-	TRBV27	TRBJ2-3	CASQRDHTDTQYF	TGTGCCAGTCAGCGGGACCACACAGATACGCAGTATTTT
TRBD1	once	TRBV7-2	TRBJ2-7	CASSLRDRDYEQYF	TGTGCCAGCAGCTTAAGGGACAGGGACTACGAGCAGTACTTC
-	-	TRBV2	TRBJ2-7	CASSGRSLEEQYF	TGTGCCAGCAGTGGTCGGAGCCTAGAGGAGCAGTACTTC
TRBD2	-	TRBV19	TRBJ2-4	CASSTSGNKNIQYF	TGTGCCAGTTCTACTAGCGGAAACAAAAACATTCAGTACTTC
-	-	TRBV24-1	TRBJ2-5	CATSATGQEGETQYF	TGTGCCACCAGTGCCACCGGGCAAGAGGGAGAGACCCAGTACTTC
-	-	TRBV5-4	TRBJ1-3	CASSSEDSSGNTIYF	TGTGCCAGCAGCTCGGAGGATAGCTCTGGAAACACCATATATTTT
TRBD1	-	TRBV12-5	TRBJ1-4	CASSPGQGQPNEKLFF	TGTGCTAGTTCACCGGGACAGGGGCAACCTAATGAAAAACTGTTTTTT
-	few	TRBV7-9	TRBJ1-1	CASSRGGMNTEAFF	TGTGCCAGCAGCCGCGGGGGAATGAACACTGAAGCTTTCTTT
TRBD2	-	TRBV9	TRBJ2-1	CASSVAPTGGLAGSVGEQFF	TGTGCCAGCAGCGTAGCCCCGACAGGGGGACTAGCGGGGTCCGTCGGTGAGCAGTTCTTC
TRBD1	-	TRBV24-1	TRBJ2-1	CATSARDRGNSYNEQFF	TGTGCCACCAGTGCGCGGGACAGGGGGAACTCCTACAATGAGCAGTTCTTC
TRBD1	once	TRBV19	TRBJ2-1	CASRSLSSRDRSYNEQFF	TGTGCCAGTAGATCCTTATCGAGCCGGGACAGGTCCTACAATGAGCAGTTCTTC
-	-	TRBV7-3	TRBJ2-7	CASSLLAASDEQYF	TGTGCCAGCAGCTTACTAGCTGCTAGCGACGAGCAGTACTTC
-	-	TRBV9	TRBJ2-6	CASSVRFALQGAPGANVLTF	TGTGCCAGCAGCGTGCGGTTCGCCCTACAGGGCGCCCCTGGGGCCAACGTCCTGACTTTC
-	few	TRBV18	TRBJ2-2	CASSSSTLGSGGELFF	TGTGCCAGCTCATCCTCGACTCTCGGTAGTGGCGGGGAGCTGTTTTTT
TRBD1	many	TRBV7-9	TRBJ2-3	CASRPLQGVLGTDTQYF	TGTGCCAGCAGACCGCTTCAGGGGGTACTGGGCACAGATACGCAGTATTTT
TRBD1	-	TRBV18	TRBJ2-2	CASSPRGQDTGELFF	TGTGCCAGCTCACCACGAGGACAGGACACCGGGGAGCTGTTTTTT
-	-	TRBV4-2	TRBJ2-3	CASSQEKTRTADTQYF	TGTGCCAGCAGCCAAGAGAAAACGAGAACCGCAGATACGCAGTATTTT
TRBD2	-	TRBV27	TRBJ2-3	CASSLGFGGGVVNTQYF	TGTGCCAGCAGTTTGGGGTTCGGGGGGGGCGTTGTTAATACGCAGTATTTT